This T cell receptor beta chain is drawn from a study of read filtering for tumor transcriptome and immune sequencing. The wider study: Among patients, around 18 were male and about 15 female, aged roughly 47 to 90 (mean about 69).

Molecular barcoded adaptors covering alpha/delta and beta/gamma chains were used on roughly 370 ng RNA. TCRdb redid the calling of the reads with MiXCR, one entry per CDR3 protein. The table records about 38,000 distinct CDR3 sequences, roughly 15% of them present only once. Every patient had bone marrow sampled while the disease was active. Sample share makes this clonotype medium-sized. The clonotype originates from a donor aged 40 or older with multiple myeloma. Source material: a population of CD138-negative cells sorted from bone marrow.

The CDR3 DNA sequence: TGCAGTGCTAGGAGTGGCGGGAGTGGGGGCACCGGGGAGCTGTTTTTT. Its translation is CSARSGGSGGTGELFF. The J gene is TRBJ2-2, the V gene TRBV20-1; TRBD2 agrees at 7 bases. Trimming took 3 bases from V and 4 from J; bases not matched to a gene: 11. The germline V gene encodes CDR1 DFQATT and CDR2 SNEGSKA (reference sequence). This CDR3 is 16 amino acids long.